These 30 T cell receptor beta chains share one sample of origin, sequenced in a study of CD8 T cells in ankylosing spondylitis. TCRdb used MiXCR to reprocess the 5' RACE reads, holding one entry per CDR3 protein. The sample shows about 390,000 distinct CDR3 sequences, approximately 20% of them seen only once. Study results and caveats: A TCR beta motif made of fewer than ten highly homologous variants seemed typical of ankylosing spondylitis blood.

For these TCRs, the target antigens are not known. Sequenced: blood, either unsorted or a sorted T cell fraction (not recorded which). Receptor source: a male donor with ankylosing spondylitis.

In its sample, this clonotype was seen a few times. The V gene is TRBV30, the J gene TRBJ1-1, with D possibly matching TRBD1 (5 bases). Trimming stripped 0 bases from V and 11 bases from J, with 10 bases between. The CDR3 loop spans 11 amino acids. Germline CDR1 is GTSNPN and CDR2 is SVGIG (reference sequence). The CDR3 DNA sequence: TGTGCCTGGAGTGTAGGAGGGGACGCTTTCTTT. The encoded protein is CAWSVGGDAFF.

V gene TRBV7-8 combines with J gene TRBJ2-1, with 7 bases aligning to TRBD2. Trimming removed 5 bases from V and 4 bases from J; junction bases left unmatched: 8. The CDR3 contains 15 residues. The germline V gene encodes CDR1 SGHVS and CDR2 FQNEAQ. CDR3 nucleotides: TGTGCCAGCAGCCGCCTAGCGGAGAAGTACAATGAGCAGTTCTTC. It encodes CASSRLAEKYNEQFF.

This clonotype was seen a handful of times. This chain uses TRBV19 with TRBJ2-1; perhaps TRBD2 as D (6 bases). In germline, CDR1 is LNHDA, CDR2 SQIVND (reference sequence). This CDR3 is 13 amino acids long. Trimming removed 6 bases from V and 5 bases from J, with 11 bases in between. The CDR3 sequence is CASSRDLNNEQFF. In nucleotides, the CDR3 is TGTGCCAGTAGCAGGGACTTGAACAATGAGCAGTTCTTC.

This clonotype showed up just a few times. The chain has TRBV6-1 and TRBJ2-1, with D possibly TRBD1 on 6 matching bases. The CDR3 is 14 residues long. V dropped 4 bases and J dropped 3 bases, with 10 bases sitting between them. Germline V gene data show CDR1 as MNHNS and CDR2 as SASEGT. DNA of the CDR3: TGTGCCAGCAGTGGACAGGCTTTCTACAATGAGCAGTTCTTC. It encodes CASSGQAFYNEQFF.

The chain has TRBV3-1 and TRBJ2-2; 10 bases are a match to TRBD2. The V gene's germline CDR1 is LGHDT and CDR2 YNNKEL (reference sequence). CDR3 length equals 12 residues. CDR3 residues: CGTSGFTGELFF. The CDR3 DNA reads as TGTGGGACTAGCGGATTCACCGGGGAGCTGTTTTTT. Full variable domain (missing parts from reference TRBV3-1 and TRBJ2-2): DTAVSQTPKYLVTQMGNDKSIKCEQNLGHDTMYWYKQDSKKFLKIMFSYNNKELIINETVPNRFSPKSPDKAHLNLHINSLELGDSAVYFCGTSGFTGELFFGEGSRLTVL.

This clonotype has only a few counts. This rearrangement joins TRBV28 to TRBJ1-5; D is undetermined. This CDR3 has 16 amino acids. The germline V gene has CDR1 MDHEN and CDR2 SYDVKM. The germline V and J ends were trimmed by 8 bases and 5 bases, with 22 bases remaining between them. The CDR3 loop is CASPPKGFLPYQPQHF. CDR3 bases: TGTGCCAGCCCCCCGAAGGGATTCCTTCCTTATCAGCCCCAGCATTTT.

This chain links TRBV20-1 with TRBJ2-7; D is uncertain. Germline V CDR1 and CDR2: DFQATT, SNEGSKA (reference sequence). CDR3 length equals 11 residues. Trimming pared 5 bases from V and 6 bases from J, leaving 11 bases between. The CDR3 bases are TGCAGTGCTGCCGGTTCGGCCGAGCAGTACTTC. Amino acids: CSAAGSAEQYF.

This clonotype was picked up a small number of times. This sequence joins TRBV29-1 and TRBJ2-7; D not resolved. In germline, CDR1 is SQVTM, CDR2 ANQGSEA. V lost 7 bases, J lost 3 bases, and 22 bases lay in between. The CDR3 covers 15 residues. In DNA form, the CDR3 reads TGCAGCGCCGCGGAGCCCCGGACCGGTGTCTACGAGCAGTACTTC. This codes for CSAAEPRTGVYEQYF.

The rearrangement uses TRBV18 and TRBJ2-7; tentative D call: TRBD2 (5 bases). From germline, CDR1 is KGHSH and CDR2 LQKENI. CDR3 length: 14 residues. V lost 1 base, J lost 2 bases, and 9 bases lay in between. The CDR3 bases are TGTGCCAGCTCACCACGGAACGGGGCCTACGAGCAGTACTTC. This codes for CASSPRNGAYEQYF.

In its sample, this clonotype was seen many times. V is TRBV6-2 or TRBV6-3 and J is TRBJ2-3; tentatively, D is TRBD2 (6 bases). This CDR3 is 18 amino acids long. Germline CDR1 and CDR2: MNHEY and SVGEGT. Trimming removed 0 bases at V and 4 bases at J, with 20 bases between. CDR3 region: CASSYSSRLGGSADTQYF. CDR3 DNA: TGTGCCAGCAGTTACTCTTCCCGACTAGGAGGGAGTGCAGATACGCAGTATTTT.

The CDR3 is CASSLARLRSTDTQYF. CDR3 DNA sequence: TGCGCCAGCAGCTTGGCCAGGTTGCGAAGCACAGATACGCAGTATTTT. This sequence joins TRBV5-1 and TRBJ2-3; D is undetermined. Germline loops: CDR1 SGHRS, CDR2 YFSETQ. The CDR3 spans 16 residues. V gave up 0 bases and J gave up 0 bases, with 11 bases separating them.

This clonotype has a handful of counts. This CDR3 is CSVETSAAGELFF. Here the CDR3 DNA reads TGCAGCGTTGAGACTAGTGCAGCCGGGGAGCTGTTTTTT. This sequence joins TRBV29-1 and TRBJ2-2; tentative D call: TRBD2 (6 bases). V lost 3 bases to trimming and J lost 6 bases, with 11 bases between them. The CDR3 spans 13 residues. CDR1 is SQVTM, CDR2 ANQGSEA, per germline.

Only a few counts were recorded for this clonotype. V usage is TRBV20-1 and J usage is TRBJ2-7; the D gene is possibly TRBD2 (6 bases). The germline V and J ends were trimmed by 3 bases and 1 base, with 16 bases remaining between them. From germline, CDR1 is DFQATT and CDR2 SNEGSKA (reference sequence). The CDR3 runs to 15 residues. The CDR3 region has the DNA TGCAGTGCTAGCGATGGGGGAGGAGGATCCTACGAGCAGTACTTC. Translation gives CSASDGGGGSYEQYF.

The chain carries TRBV29-1 and TRBJ1-5, with D possibly being TRBD1 (5 bases). Per germline, CDR1 SQVTM and CDR2 ANQGSEA. The CDR3 runs to 13 residues. The V gene lost 6 bases and the J gene lost 4 bases, with 13 bases spanning the gap. The CDR3 loop reads CSVGGLGNQPQHF. The DNA for the CDR3 is TGCAGCGTGGGGGGTTTGGGGAATCAGCCCCAGCATTTT.

This clonotype was detected many times. The V and J genes are TRBV6-1 and TRBJ2-1, with D perhaps given as TRBD1 or TRBD2 (6 bases each). CDR3 length equals 16 residues. Germline loops: CDR1 MNHNS, CDR2 SASEGT. V was clipped by 0 bases and J by 1 base, with 10 bases between them. The CDR3 DNA reads as TGTGCCAGCAGTGAAGCCACAGGGAGGTCCTACAATGAGCAGTTCTTC. It translates to CASSEATGRSYNEQFF.

This clonotype was seen more than once but under ten times. The chain combines TRBV6-5 with TRBJ2-7; TRBD1 agrees at 9 bases. Germline CDR1 MNHEY, CDR2 SVGAGI. Trimming at V came to 3 bases and at J to 6 bases, leaving 3 bases not matched to a gene. The CDR3 consists of 13 residues. The CDR3 loop is CASSYGTGPEQYF. The CDR3 nucleotides are TGTGCCAGCAGTTATGGGACAGGGCCCGAGCAGTACTTC.

The rearrangement links TRBV29-1 to TRBJ1-5; D remains unclear. V lost 5 bases and J 5 bases, leaving 10 bases between the germline ends. The CDR3 runs 12 residues. Germline CDR1 SQVTM, CDR2 ANQGSEA. CDR3 region: CSVSDGYQPQHF. In DNA form, the CDR3 reads TGCAGCGTTAGTGACGGATATCAGCCCCAGCATTTT.

V gene TRBV21-1 combines with J gene TRBJ2-1; the DNA was not used to check the table's D call, TRBD2. TRBV21-1 represents a pseudogene. The length of the CDR3 is 17 residues. As DNA, the CDR3 is TGTGCCAGCAGCTCACGGACTAGCGGGATTTCCTACAATGAGCAGTTCTTC. It translates to CASSSRTSGISYNEQFF.

V gene TRBV5-1 combines with J gene TRBJ2-5, with no clear D. Trimming shortened V by 4 bases and J by 0 bases, and 7 bases separated the two germline ends. The CDR3 runs to 13 residues. Germline V CDR1 and CDR2: SGHRS, YFSETQ. The CDR3 sequence is CASSIAYQETQYF. CDR3 coding DNA: TGCGCCAGCAGCATAGCCTACCAAGAGACCCAGTACTTC.

This clonotype has just a few counts. The CDR3 loop is CASSDGHHYEQYF. Here the CDR3 DNA reads TGTGCCAGCAGCGACGGACACCACTACGAGCAGTACTTC. This sequence joins TRBV6-6 and TRBJ2-7, with D maybe TRBD1 (5 bases). The V gene's germline CDR1 is MNHNY and CDR2 SVGAGI (reference sequence). The CDR3 runs 13 residues. Trimming removed 6 bases at V and 3 bases at J, with 12 bases between.

A few counts support this clonotype. CDR3 region: CSALDSGREQFF. CDR3 nucleotides: TGCAGCGCATTGGATAGCGGGAGGGAGCAGTTCTTC. The chain uses TRBV29-1 and TRBJ2-1; TRBD2 matches 10 bases. V was clipped by 7 bases and J by 10 bases; unmatched bases: 7. This CDR3 has 12 amino acids. Per germline, CDR1 SQVTM and CDR2 ANQGSEA.

The chain recombines TRBV7-2 with TRBJ2-5; TRBD1 or TRBD2 may be the D gene (5 bases each). V gave up 5 bases and J gave up 3 bases, with 16 bases separating them. The CDR3 spans 15 residues. Germline CDR1 is SGHTA and CDR2 is FQGNSA. CDR3 sequence reads: CASSLRGQDEETQYF. The CDR3 DNA sequence: TGTGCCAGCAGCCTCCGGGGCCAGGATGAAGAGACCCAGTACTTC.

This clonotype was found a few times. The chain uses TRBV29-1 and TRBJ2-2, with D perhaps TRBD1 (7 bases). Germline values: CDR1 SQVTM, CDR2 ANQGSEA. The CDR3 covers 13 residues. The V gene lost 6 bases and the J gene lost 6 bases, with 14 bases spanning the gap. The CDR3: CSVAGGLAGELFF. CDR3 in DNA: TGCAGCGTCGCAGGGGGGTTAGCCGGGGAGCTGTTTTTT.

The chain has TRBV4-1 and TRBJ1-1; no clear D gene. Per germline, CDR1 MGHRA and CDR2 YSYEKL. The CDR3 is 14 amino acids. Between the trimmed V and J ends, which lost 1 base and 1 base, there was a span of 7 bases. CDR3 amino acids: CASSQVPANTEAFF. CDR3 DNA sequence: TGCGCCAGCAGCCAAGTGCCGGCGAACACTGAAGCTTTCTTT.

This chain joins TRBV18 and TRBJ2-3; D perhaps matches TRBD1 (6 bases). The CDR3 has 15 residues. V lost 2 bases to trimming and J lost 6 bases, with 15 bases between them. Looked up from germline, CDR1 is KGHSH and CDR2 is LQKENI. The CDR3: CASSPNSRGADTQYF. The CDR3 DNA reads TGTGCCAGCTCACCAAACAGCAGGGGTGCGGATACGCAGTATTTT. The complete variable domain, with remaining parts taken from reference TRBV18 and TRBJ2-3, reads NAGVMQNPRHLVRRRGQEARLRCSPMKGHSHVYWYRQLPEEGLKFMVYLQKENIIDESGMPKERFSAEFPKEGPSILRIQQVVRGDSAAYFCASSPNSRGADTQYFGPGTRLTVL.

This rearrangement joins TRBV3-1 to TRBJ2-7; D gene uncertain. CDR3 length: 16 residues. Germline CDR1 is LGHDT and CDR2 is YNNKEL (reference sequence). The V end lost 0 bases, the J end lost 0 bases, and 12 bases lay between the germline ends. CDR3 sequence (DNA): TGTGCCAGCAGCCAAGACGTCAGGAGAAGCTCCTACGAGCAGTACTTC. Protein sequence: CASSQDVRRSSYEQYF.

This clonotype occurred many times. The gene calls are TRBV29-1 and TRBJ2-1, with TRBD1 as a possible D gene (6 bases). The CDR3 is made up of 13 amino acids. Per germline, CDR1 SQVTM and CDR2 ANQGSEA. V dropped 6 bases and J dropped 5 bases, with 14 bases sitting between them. CDR3 residues: CSVSGVADNEQFF. As DNA, the CDR3 is TGCAGCGTCTCAGGGGTGGCGGACAATGAGCAGTTCTTC.

This clonotype came up a few times. V gene TRBV3-1 combines with J gene TRBJ2-1; 9 bases map to TRBD2. Per germline, CDR1 LGHDT and CDR2 YNNKEL (reference sequence). Trimming cost V 4 bases and J 10 bases; bases outside gene matches: 11. This CDR3 is built from 15 residues. The CDR3: CASSPRTSATGEQFF. In DNA form, the CDR3 reads TGTGCCAGCAGCCCCCGGACTAGCGCAACGGGGGAGCAGTTCTTC.

This clonotype turned up a few times. The chain has TRBV14 and TRBJ2-5; D gene ambiguous. This CDR3 contains 17 residues. In germline, CDR1 is SGHDN, CDR2 FVKESK. Trimming stripped 1 base from V and 3 bases from J, with 18 bases between. The DNA of the CDR3 is TGTGCCAGCAGCCAAGCTCTACGGGCAATAAGGAAAGAGACCCAGTACTTC. Translating it yields CASSQALRAIRKETQYF.

V gene TRBV29-1 combines with J gene TRBJ2-7; D is possibly TRBD1 (5 bases). The CDR3 runs 12 residues. CDR1 and CDR2 (germline): SQVTM, ANQGSEA. V dropped 3 bases and J dropped 2 bases, with 8 bases sitting between them. DNA for the CDR3: TGCAGCGTTGATGGGGCAGCCTACGAGCAGTACTTC. This gives the protein CSVDGAAYEQYF.